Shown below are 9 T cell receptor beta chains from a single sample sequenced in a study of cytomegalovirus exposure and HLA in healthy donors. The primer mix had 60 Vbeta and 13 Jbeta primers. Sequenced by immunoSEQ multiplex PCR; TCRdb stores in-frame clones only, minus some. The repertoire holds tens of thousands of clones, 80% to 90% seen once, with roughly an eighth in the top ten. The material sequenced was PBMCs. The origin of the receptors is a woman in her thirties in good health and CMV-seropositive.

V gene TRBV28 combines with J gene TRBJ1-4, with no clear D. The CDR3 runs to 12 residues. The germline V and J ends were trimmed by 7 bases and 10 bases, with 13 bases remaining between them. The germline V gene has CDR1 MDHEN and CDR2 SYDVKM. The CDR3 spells CASTEGVGKLFF. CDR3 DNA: TGTGCCAGCACCGAGGGTGTGGGAAAACTGTTTTTT. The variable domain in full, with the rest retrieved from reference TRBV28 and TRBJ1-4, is DVKVTQSSRYLVKRTGEKVFLECVQDMDHENMFWYRQDPGLGLRLIYFSYDVKMKEKGDIPEGYSVSREKKERFSLILESASTNQTSMYLCASTEGVGKLFFGSGTQLSVL.

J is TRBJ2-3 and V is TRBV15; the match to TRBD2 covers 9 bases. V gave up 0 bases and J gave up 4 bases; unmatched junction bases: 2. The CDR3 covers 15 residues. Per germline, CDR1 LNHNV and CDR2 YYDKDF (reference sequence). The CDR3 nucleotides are TGTGCCACCAGCAGAGAGCGGGAGGGGTCAGATACGCAGTATTTT. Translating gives CATSREREGSDTQYF.

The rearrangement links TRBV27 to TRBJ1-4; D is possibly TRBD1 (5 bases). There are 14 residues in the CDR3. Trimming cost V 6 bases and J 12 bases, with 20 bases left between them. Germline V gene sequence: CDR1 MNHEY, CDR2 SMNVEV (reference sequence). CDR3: CASSTKFVREELFF. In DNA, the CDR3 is TGTGCCAGCAGCACCAAGTTCGTCAGGGAGGAACTGTTTTTT.

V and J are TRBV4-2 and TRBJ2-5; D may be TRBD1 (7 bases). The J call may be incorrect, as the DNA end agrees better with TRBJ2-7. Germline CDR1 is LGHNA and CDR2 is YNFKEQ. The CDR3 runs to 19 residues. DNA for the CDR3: TGTGCCAGCAGCCGCCCGAGAGCCAGGGGGGTCAGGAGCTCCTACGAGCAGTACTTC. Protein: CASSRPRARGVRSSYEQYF.

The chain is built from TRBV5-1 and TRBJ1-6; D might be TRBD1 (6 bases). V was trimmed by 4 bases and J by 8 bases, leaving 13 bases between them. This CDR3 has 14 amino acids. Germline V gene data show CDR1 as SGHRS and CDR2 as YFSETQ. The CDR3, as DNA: TGCGCCAGCAGCACGGACAGTAGGGATTCACCCCTCCACTTT. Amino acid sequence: CASSTDSRDSPLHF. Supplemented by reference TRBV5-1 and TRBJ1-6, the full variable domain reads KAGVTQTPRYLIKTRGQQVTLSCSPISGHRSVSWYQQTPGQGLQFLFEYFSETQRNKGNFPGRFSGRQFSNSRSEMNVSTLELGDSALYLCASSTDSRDSPLHFGNGTRLTVT.

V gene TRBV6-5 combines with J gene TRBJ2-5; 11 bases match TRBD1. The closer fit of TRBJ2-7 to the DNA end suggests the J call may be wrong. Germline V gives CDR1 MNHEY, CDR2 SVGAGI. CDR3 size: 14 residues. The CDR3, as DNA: TGTGCCAGCAGACCCGGGACAGGGGGCTACGAGCAGTACTTC. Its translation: CASRPGTGGYEQYF.

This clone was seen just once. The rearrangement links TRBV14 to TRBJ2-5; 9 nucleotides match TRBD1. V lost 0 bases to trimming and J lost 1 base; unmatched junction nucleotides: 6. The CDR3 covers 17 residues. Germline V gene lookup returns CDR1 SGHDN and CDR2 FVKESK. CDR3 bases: TGTGCCAGCAGCCAAGACCTCGGACAGGGGAGCCAAGAGACCCAGTACTTC. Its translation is CASSQDLGQGSQETQYF.

The DNA of the CDR3 is TGTGCCATCAGTGAGGGGGGCGGGTTGAACACTGAAGCTTTCTTT. Translating gives CAISEGGGLNTEAFF. This sequence joins TRBV10-3 and TRBJ1-1, with D tentatively TRBD1 (6 bases). The length of the CDR3 is 15 residues. V shed 2 bases and J shed 0 bases, with 10 bases lying between them. From germline, CDR1 is ENHRY and CDR2 SYGVKD.

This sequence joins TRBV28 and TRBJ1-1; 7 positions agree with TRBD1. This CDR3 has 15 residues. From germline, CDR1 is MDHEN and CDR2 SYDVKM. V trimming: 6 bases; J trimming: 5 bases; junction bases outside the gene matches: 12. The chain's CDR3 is CASSQSTGVWTEAFF. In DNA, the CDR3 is TGTGCCAGCAGCCAGTCTACAGGGGTGTGGACTGAAGCTTTCTTT.